Below, 5 T cell receptor beta chains from the same sample are listed, as sequenced in a study of cytotoxic CD8 clonotypes in ibrutinib-treated CLL. The repertoire was sequenced with immunoSEQ multiplex PCR; TCRdb's copy has only in-frame clones and lacks some. Of 130,000 to 150,000 clones listed, 79% are singletons. Sample: PBMCs, taken after 12 months of ibrutinib treatment. These receptors all come from a human donor with chronic lymphocytic leukemia.

To note about this clone: The same CDR3 can be traced to other DNA sequences in this sample. The rearrangement links TRBV9 to TRBJ1-1; D remains ambiguous. The ends were cut back, 0 bases at V and 1 base at J, with 4 bases in the middle. CDR3 length: 13 amino acids. Germline V lookup: CDR1 SGDLS, CDR2 YYNGEE. CDR3: CASSVGRNTEAFF. The CDR3 nucleotides are TGTGCCAGCAGCGTAGGGAGGAACACTGAAGCTTTCTTT.

In its sample, this clone was seen once. The rearrangement uses TRBV16 and TRBJ1-5; D not certain. V shed 1 base and J shed 3 bases, with 10 bases lying between them. Germline V gene sequence: CDR1 KGHSY, CDR2 FQNENV. This CDR3 region has 15 residues. As DNA, the CDR3 is TGTGCCAGCAGCCAATACGGAGGGTCCAATCAGCCCCAGCATTTT. As protein: CASSQYGGSNQPQHF.

The chain uses TRBV15 and TRBJ2-6, with 7 nucleotides matching TRBD2. Germline V gene sequence: CDR1 LNHNV, CDR2 YYDKDF (reference sequence). With 1 base clipped from V and 0 bases from J, the junction kept 0 bases outside the gene matches. This CDR3 has 16 amino acids. CDR3 amino acids: CATSRAGGSGANVLTF. The CDR3 DNA sequence: TGTGCCACCAGCAGAGCGGGAGGCTCTGGGGCCAACGTCCTGACTTTC.

The chain carries TRBV7-8 and TRBJ2-5; tentative D call: TRBD2 (5 bases). The CDR3 extends over 16 amino acids. The V gene lost 2 bases and the J gene lost 2 bases, with 15 bases spanning the gap. Germline assignment: CDR1 SGHVS and CDR2 FQNEAQ. The CDR3 nucleotides are TGTGCCAGCAGCTTAAGGTTTGTTAAGCGGCAAGAGACCCAGTACTTC. Translated: CASSLRFVKRQETQYF.

The V call is TRBV9, the J call TRBJ1-4, with TRBD1 matching over 7 bases. The CDR3 runs 14 residues. J gave up 8 bases and V 0 bases, and 4 bases lay outside the gene matches. Germline lookup yields CDR1 SGDLS and CDR2 YYNGEE. In nucleotides, the CDR3 is TGTGCCAGCAGCGTAGGGACAGGCGGAGAAAAACTGTTTTTT. Its translation: CASSVGTGGEKLFF.